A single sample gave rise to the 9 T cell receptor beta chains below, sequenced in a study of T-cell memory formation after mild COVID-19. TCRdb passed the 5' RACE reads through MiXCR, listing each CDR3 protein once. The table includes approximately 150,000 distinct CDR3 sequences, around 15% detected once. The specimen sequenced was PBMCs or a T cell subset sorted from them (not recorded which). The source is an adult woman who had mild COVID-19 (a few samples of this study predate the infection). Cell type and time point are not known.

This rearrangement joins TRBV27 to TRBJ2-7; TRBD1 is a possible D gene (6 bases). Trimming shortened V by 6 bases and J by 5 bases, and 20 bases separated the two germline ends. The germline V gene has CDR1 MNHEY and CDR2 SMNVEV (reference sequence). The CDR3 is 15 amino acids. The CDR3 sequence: CASSLRWLGADEQYF. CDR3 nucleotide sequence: TGTGCCAGCAGCCTAAGGTGGCTGGGGGCCGACGAGCAGTACTTC.

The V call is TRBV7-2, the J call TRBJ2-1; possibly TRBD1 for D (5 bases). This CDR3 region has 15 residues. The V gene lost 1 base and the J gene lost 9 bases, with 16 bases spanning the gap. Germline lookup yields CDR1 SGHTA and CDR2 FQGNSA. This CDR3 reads CASSLEGLEFAEQFF. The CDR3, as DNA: TGTGCCAGCAGCTTAGAGGGGCTGGAGTTCGCTGAGCAGTTCTTC.

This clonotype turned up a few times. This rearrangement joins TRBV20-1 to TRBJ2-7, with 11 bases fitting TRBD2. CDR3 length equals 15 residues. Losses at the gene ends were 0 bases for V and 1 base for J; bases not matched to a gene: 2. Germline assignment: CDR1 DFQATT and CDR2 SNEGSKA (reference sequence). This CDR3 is CSAREGLAGSYEQYF. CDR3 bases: TGCAGTGCTAGAGAAGGACTAGCGGGTTCCTACGAGCAGTACTTC.

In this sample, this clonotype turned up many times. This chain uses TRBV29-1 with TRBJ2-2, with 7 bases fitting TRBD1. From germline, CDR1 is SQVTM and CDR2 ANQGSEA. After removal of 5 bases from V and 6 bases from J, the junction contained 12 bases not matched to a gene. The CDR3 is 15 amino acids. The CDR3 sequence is CSVPKQGSMAGELFF. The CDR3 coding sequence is TGCAGCGTTCCCAAACAGGGGTCGATGGCCGGGGAGCTGTTTTTT.

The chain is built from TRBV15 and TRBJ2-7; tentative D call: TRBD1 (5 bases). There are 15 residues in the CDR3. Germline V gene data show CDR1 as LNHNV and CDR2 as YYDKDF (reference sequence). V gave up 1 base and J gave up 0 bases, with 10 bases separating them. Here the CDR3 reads CATSRVPDNSYEQYF. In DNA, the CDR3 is TGTGCCACCAGCAGAGTCCCGGACAACTCCTACGAGCAGTACTTC.

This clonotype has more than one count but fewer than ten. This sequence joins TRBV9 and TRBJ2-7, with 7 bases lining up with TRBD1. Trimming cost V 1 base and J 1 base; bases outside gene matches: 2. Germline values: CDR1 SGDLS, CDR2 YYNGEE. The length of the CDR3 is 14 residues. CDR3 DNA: TGTGCCAGCAGCGTACAGGGGGAGTCCTACGAGCAGTACTTC. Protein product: CASSVQGESYEQYF. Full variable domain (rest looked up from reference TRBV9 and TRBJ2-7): DSGVTQTPKHLITATGQRVTLRCSPRSGDLSVYWYQQSLDQGLQFLIQYYNGEERAKGNILERFSAQQFPDLHSELNLSSLELGDSALYFCASSVQGESYEQYFGPGTRLTVT.

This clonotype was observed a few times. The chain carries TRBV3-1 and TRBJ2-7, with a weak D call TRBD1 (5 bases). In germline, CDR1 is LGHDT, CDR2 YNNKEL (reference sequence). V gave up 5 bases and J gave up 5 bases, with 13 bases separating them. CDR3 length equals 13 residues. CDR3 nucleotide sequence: TGTGCCAGCAGCTACCAGGGATCCCACGAGCAGTACTTC. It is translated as CASSYQGSHEQYF.

Written as DNA, the CDR3 is TGTGCCAGCAGCCCAGGACTAGCGGGATTTGGGCAGTACTTC. Encoded protein: CASSPGLAGFGQYF. The chain has TRBV11-2 and TRBJ2-7, with 12 positions matching TRBD2. V lost 5 bases, J lost 9 bases, and 8 bases stayed unmatched. The germline V gene has CDR1 SGHAT and CDR2 FQNNGV. The CDR3 spans 14 residues.

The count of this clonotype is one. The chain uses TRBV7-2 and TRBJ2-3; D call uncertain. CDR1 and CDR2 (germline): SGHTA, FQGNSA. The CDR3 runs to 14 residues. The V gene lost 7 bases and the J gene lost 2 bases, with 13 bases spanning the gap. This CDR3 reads CASKSAGYTDTQYF. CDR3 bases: TGTGCCAGCAAATCCGCCGGGTACACAGATACGCAGTATTTT.